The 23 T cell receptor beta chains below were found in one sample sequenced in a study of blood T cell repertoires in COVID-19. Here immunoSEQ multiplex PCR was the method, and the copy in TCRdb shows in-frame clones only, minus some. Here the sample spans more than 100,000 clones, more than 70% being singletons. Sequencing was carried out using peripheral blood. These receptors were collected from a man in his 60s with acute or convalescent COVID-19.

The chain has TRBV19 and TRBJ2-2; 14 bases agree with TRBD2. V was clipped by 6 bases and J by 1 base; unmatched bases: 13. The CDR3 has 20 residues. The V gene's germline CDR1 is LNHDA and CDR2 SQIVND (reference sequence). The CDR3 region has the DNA TGTGCCAGTAGGGATCCATGGGGACTAGCGGGGGAATTGAACACCGGGGAGCTGTTTTTT. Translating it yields CASRDPWGLAGELNTGELFF.

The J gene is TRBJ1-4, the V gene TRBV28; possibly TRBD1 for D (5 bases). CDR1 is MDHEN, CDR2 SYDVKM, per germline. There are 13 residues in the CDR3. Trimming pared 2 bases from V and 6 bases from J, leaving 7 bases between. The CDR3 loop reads CASSLPGYEKLFF. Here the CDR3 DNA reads TGTGCCAGCAGTTTACCAGGGTATGAAAAACTGTTTTTT.

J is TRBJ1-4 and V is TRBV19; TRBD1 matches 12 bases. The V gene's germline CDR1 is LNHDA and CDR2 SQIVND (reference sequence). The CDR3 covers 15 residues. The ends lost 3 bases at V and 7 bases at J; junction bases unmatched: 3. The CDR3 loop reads CASSMGQGALEKLFF. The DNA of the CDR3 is TGTGCCAGTAGTATGGGACAGGGGGCGCTTGAAAAACTGTTTTTT.

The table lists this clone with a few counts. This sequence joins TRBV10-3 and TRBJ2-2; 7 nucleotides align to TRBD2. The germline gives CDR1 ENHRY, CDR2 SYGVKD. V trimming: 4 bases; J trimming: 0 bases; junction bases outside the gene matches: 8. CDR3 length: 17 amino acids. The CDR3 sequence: CAISGSSGRTNTGELFF. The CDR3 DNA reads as TGTGCCATCAGTGGGAGTAGCGGGCGAACGAACACCGGGGAGCTGTTTTTT.

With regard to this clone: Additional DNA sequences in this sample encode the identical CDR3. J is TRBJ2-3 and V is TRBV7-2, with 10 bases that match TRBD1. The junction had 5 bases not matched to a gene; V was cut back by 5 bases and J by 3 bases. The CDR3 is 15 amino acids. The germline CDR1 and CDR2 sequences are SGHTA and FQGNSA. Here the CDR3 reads CASSLDRGMTDTQYF. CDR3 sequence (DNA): TGTGCCAGCAGCCTGGACAGGGGGATGACAGATACGCAGTATTTT.

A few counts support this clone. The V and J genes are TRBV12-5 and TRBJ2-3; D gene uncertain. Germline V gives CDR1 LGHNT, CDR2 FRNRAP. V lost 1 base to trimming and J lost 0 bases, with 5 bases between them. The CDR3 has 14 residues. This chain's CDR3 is CASGLGGSTDTQYF. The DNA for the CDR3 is TGTGCTAGTGGTTTGGGCGGTAGCACAGATACGCAGTATTTT. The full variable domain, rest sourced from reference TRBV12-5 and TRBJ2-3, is DARVTQTPRHKVTEMGQEVTMRCQPILGHNTVFWYRQTMMQGLELLAYFRNRAPLDDSGMPKDRFSAEMPDATLATLKIQPSEPRDSAVYFCASGLGGSTDTQYFGPGTRLTVL.

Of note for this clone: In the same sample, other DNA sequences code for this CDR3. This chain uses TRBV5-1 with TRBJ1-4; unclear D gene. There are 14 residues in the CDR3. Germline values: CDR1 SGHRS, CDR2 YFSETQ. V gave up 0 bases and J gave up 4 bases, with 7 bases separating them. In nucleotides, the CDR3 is TGCGCCAGCAGCTTGGACAGCTATAATGAAAAACTGTTTTTT. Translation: CASSLDSYNEKLFF. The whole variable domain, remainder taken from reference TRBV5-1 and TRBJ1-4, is KAGVTQTPRYLIKTRGQQVTLSCSPISGHRSVSWYQQTPGQGLQFLFEYFSETQRNKGNFPGRFSGRQFSNSRSEMNVSTLELGDSALYLCASSLDSYNEKLFFGSGTQLSVL.

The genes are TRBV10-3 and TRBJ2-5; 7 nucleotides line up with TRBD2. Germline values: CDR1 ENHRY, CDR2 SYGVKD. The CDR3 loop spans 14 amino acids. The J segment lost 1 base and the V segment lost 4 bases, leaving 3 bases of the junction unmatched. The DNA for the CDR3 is TGTGCCATCAGTGCAGCGGGGAGCCAAGAGACCCAGTACTTC. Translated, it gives CAISAAGSQETQYF.

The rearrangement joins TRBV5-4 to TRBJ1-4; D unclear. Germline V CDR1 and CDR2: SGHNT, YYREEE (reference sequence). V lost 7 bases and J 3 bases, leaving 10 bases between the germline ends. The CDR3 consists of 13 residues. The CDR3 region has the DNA TGTGCCAGCTCGGTAGCGGCTAATGAAAAACTGTTTTTT. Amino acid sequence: CASSVAANEKLFF.

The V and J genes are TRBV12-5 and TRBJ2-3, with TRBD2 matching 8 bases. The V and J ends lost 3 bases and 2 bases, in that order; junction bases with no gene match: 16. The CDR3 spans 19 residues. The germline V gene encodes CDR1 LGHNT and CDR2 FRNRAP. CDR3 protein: CASGFTREAFPRLTDTQYF. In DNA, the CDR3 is TGTGCTAGTGGTTTTACGCGGGAGGCCTTTCCGAGACTCACAGATACGCAGTATTTT.

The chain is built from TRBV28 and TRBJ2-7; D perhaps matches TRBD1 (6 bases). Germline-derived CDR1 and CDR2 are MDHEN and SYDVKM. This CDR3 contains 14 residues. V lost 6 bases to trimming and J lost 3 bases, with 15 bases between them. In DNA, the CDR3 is TGTGCCAGCAGCCCAACCGGACAGAACTACGAGCAGTACTTC. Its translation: CASSPTGQNYEQYF.

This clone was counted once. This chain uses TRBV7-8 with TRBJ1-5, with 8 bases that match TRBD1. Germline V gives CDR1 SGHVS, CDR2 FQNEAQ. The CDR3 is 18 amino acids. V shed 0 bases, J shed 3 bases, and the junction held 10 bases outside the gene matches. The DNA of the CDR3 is TGTGCCAGCAGCTTAGCGTGGGGGACAGGCCTAACCAATCAGCCCCAGCATTTT. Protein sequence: CASSLAWGTGLTNQPQHF.

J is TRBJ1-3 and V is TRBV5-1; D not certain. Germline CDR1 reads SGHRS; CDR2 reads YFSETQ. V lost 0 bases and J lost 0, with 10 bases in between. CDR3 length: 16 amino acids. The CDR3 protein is CASSLAGRDSGNTIYF. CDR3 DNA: TGCGCCAGCAGCTTGGCTGGTCGAGACTCTGGAAACACCATATATTTT.

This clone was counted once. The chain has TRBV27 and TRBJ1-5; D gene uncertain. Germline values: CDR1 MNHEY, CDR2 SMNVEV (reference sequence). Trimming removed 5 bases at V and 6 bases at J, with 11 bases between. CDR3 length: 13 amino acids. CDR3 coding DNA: TGTGCCAGCAGTACCGGTGTCGGTCAGCCCCAGCATTTT. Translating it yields CASSTGVGQPQHF.

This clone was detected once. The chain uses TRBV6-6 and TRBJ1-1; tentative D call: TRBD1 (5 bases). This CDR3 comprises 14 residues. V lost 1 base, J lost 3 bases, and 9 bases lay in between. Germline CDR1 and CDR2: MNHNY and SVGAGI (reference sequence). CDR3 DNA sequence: TGTGCCAGCAGTTACTGGGGCAAGGACACTGAAGCTTTCTTT. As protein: CASSYWGKDTEAFF.

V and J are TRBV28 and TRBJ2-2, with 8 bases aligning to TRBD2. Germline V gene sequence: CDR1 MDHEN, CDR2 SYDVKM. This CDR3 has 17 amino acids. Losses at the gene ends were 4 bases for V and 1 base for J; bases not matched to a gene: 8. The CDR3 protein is CASSYGRGAMNTGELFF. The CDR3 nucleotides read TGTGCCAGCAGTTATGGGCGGGGGGCCATGAACACCGGGGAGCTGTTTTTT.

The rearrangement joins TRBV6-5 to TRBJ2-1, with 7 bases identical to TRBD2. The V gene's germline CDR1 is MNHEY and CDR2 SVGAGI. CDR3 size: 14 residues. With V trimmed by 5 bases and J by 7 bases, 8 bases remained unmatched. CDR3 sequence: CASSTMGGPNEQFF. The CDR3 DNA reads TGTGCCAGCAGTACTATGGGAGGGCCGAATGAGCAGTTCTTC.

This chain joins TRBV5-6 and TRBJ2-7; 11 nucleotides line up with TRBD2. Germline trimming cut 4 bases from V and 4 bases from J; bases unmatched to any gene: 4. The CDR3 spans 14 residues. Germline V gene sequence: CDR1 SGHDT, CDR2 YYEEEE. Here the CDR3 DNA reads TGTGCCAGCAGCCATGGGACTAGCGGATACGAGCAGTACTTC. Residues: CASSHGTSGYEQYF.

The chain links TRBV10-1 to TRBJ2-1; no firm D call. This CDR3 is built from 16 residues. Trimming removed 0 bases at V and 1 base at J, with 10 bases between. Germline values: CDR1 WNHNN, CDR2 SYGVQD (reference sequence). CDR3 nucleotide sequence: TGCGCCAGCAGTGAGTCCGGAGACCCATCCTACAATGAGCAGTTCTTC. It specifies CASSESGDPSYNEQFF.

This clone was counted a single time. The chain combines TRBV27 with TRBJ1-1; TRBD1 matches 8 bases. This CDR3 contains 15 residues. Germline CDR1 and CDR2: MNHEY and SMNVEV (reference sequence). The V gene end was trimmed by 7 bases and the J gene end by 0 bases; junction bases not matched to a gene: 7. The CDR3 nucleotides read TGTGCCAGCATCGACAGGGGCAAGATGAACACTGAAGCTTTCTTT. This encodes CASIDRGKMNTEAFF.

The DNA for the CDR3 is TGTGCCAGCAAGCAGGGGAAATCCTATAATTCACCCCTCCACTTT. The encoded protein is CASKQGKSYNSPLHF. The V call is TRBV6-5, the J call TRBJ1-6, with a tentative D call TRBD1 (6 bases). The CDR3 spans 15 residues. Germline V CDR1 and CDR2: MNHEY, SVGAGI. The V end was cut by 7 bases, the J end by 1 base, with 11 bases between.

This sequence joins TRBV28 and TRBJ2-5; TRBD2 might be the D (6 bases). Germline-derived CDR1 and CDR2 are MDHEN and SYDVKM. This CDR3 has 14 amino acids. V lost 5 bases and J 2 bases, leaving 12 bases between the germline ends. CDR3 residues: CASSTRTIQETQYF. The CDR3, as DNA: TGTGCCAGCAGTACAAGGACTATACAAGAGACCCAGTACTTC.

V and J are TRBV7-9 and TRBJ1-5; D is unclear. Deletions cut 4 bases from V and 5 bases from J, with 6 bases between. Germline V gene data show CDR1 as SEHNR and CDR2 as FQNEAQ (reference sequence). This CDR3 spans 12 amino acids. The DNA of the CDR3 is TGTGCCAGCAGCTACGGGGATCAGCCCCAGCATTTT. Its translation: CASSYGDQPQHF.